These 10 T cell receptor beta chains were all obtained from the same sample, sequenced in a study of OX40 agonist ivuxolimab in advanced cancers. Sequencing used immunoSEQ multiplex PCR; TCRdb keeps in-frame clones, though not all of them. This sample has 48,000 or so clones; over 90% occur once, and the top ten carry approximately 6.3%. The sample in question was CD4+ or CD8+ T cells sorted from blood, obtained in a trial of the OX40 agonist ivuxolimab. The receptors were sampled from an adult with an advanced solid tumor such as melanoma, head and neck, liver or kidney cancer.

V is TRBV5-6 and J is TRBJ2-2; D unclear. From germline, CDR1 is SGHDT and CDR2 YYEEEE. With 3 bases removed from V and 4 bases from J, the gap between germline ends came to 16 bases. The CDR3 spans 16 residues. CDR3 sequence: CASSWSPRRRTGELFF. The CDR3 DNA follows: TGTGCCAGCAGCTGGTCCCCAAGGCGGCGCACCGGGGAGCTGTTTTTT.

V usage is TRBV6-1 and J usage is TRBJ2-3; D gene uncertain. This CDR3 is 12 amino acids long. The V and J ends lost 5 bases and 2 bases respectively, with 5 bases between them. CDR1 is MNHNS and CDR2 is SASEGT in the germline V gene. The CDR3 bases are TGTGCCAGCAGTCCAGACACAGATACGCAGTATTTT. As protein: CASSPDTDTQYF.

The chain couples TRBV7-9 to TRBJ2-7; TRBD1 agrees at 9 bases. Germline V gene lookup returns CDR1 SEHNR and CDR2 FQNEAQ (reference sequence). The CDR3 is 15 residues long. Germline trimming cut 5 bases from V and 3 bases from J; bases unmatched to any gene: 8. Here the CDR3 DNA reads TGTGCCAGCAGCCCGACGGGACAGGGTATCTACGAGCAGTACTTC. It translates to CASSPTGQGIYEQYF.

This chain joins TRBV15 and TRBJ2-4; D is unclear. Germline assignment: CDR1 LNHNV and CDR2 YYDKDF (reference sequence). This CDR3 spans 15 amino acids. The V gene lost 6 bases and the J gene lost 2 bases, with 14 bases spanning the gap. CDR3 sequence: CATRDGILSKNIQYF. The CDR3 DNA reads TGTGCCACCAGGGACGGAATTCTATCCAAAAACATTCAGTACTTC.

The chain combines TRBV4-1 with TRBJ2-5; TRBD2 matches 10 bases. There are 16 residues in the CDR3. Germline V gene data show CDR1 as MGHRA and CDR2 as YSYEKL. V lost 1 base, J lost 2 bases, and 4 bases stayed unmatched. The CDR3 spells CASSQVISGGQETQYF. CDR3 DNA sequence: TGCGCCAGCAGCCAAGTGATTAGCGGGGGGCAAGAGACCCAGTACTTC.

J is TRBJ2-1 and V is TRBV2, with D uncertain. V was pared by 1 base and J by 12 bases, with 10 bases between. From germline, CDR1 is SNHLY and CDR2 FYNNEI. The CDR3 totals 12 residues. CDR3 coding DNA: TGTGCCAGCAGTGAAGGGAAGTACGGGCAGTTCTTC. Translating it yields CASSEGKYGQFF.

The chain uses TRBV19 and TRBJ2-1; 7 positions agree with TRBD2. With V trimmed by 3 bases and J by 8 bases, 7 bases remained unmatched. This CDR3 has 14 amino acids. CDR1 LNHDA and CDR2 SQIVND come from the germline V gene (reference sequence). The CDR3 DNA sequence: TGTGCCAGTAGTATGAAGCGGGGCCCCGATGAGCAGTTCTTC. Translated: CASSMKRGPDEQFF.

A single count supports this clone. The chain couples TRBV2 to TRBJ1-2, with unresolved D. The CDR3 is made up of 14 amino acids. The germline V and J ends were trimmed by 2 bases and 3 bases, with 10 bases remaining between them. The germline CDR1 and CDR2 sequences are SNHLY and FYNNEI. The CDR3 loop reads CASSERFGYYGYTF. For the CDR3, the DNA is TGTGCCAGCAGTGAAAGGTTCGGCTACTATGGCTACACCTTC.

The chain employs TRBV15 and TRBJ2-7; no reliable D call. The germline CDR1 and CDR2 sequences are LNHNV and YYDKDF (reference sequence). Deletions cut 1 base from V and 7 bases from J, with 11 bases between. The CDR3 totals 13 residues. The CDR3 DNA follows: TGTGCCACCAGCAGAGGGCAGGTGGATGAGCAGTACTTC. Translated, it gives CATSRGQVDEQYF.

The J gene is TRBJ2-1, the V gene TRBV7-9; no clear D gene. The CDR3 contains 13 residues. Trimming shortened V by 7 bases and J by 4 bases, and 11 bases separated the two germline ends. Germline V gene data show CDR1 as SEHNR and CDR2 as FQNEAQ (reference sequence). The CDR3 bases are TGTGCCAGCACCGAGCGAGCGTACAATGAGCAGTTCTTC. This gives the protein CASTERAYNEQFF.